These T cell receptor beta chains were read from a single sample in a study of T cell repertoires in cytomegalovirus infection. TCRdb analysed the reads with MiXCR anew, one entry per CDR3 protein. The data show some 150,000 distinct CDR3 sequences, over 25% seen once. Their cognate antigens are unknown. The sample in question was CD8+ T cells from cultured PBMCs, obtained from culture after CMV antigen stimulation. The receptors shown here come from a human donor in good health (CMV status not recorded). Some clones in this sample may be carry-over from other donors' samples. CDR3s include the opening cysteine and the closing phenylalanine or tryptophan. The D gene is left open where the match is weak. For some rows the clone size is stated as once, few or many, or as a class when expanded; others skip it.

j_call v_call d_call clone_size cdr3_nt cdr3_aa
TRBJ2-1 TRBV7-2 NA few TGTGCCAGCAGCTTAGGCGTCAGCACGATACGGGAGGAGCAGTTCTTC CASSLGVSTIREEQFF
TRBJ1-1 TRBV5-1 NA many TGTGCCAGCAGCTTCGGCGGGGGCACTGAAGCTTTCTTT CASSFGGGTEAFF
TRBJ2-3 TRBV7-8 TRBD1 NA TGTGCCAGCAGACCTGGTGCAGGGGGAGATACGCAGTATTTT CASRPGAGGDTQYF
TRBJ2-1 TRBV5-4 NA NA TGTGCCAGCAGCTTGTGGACCAATGAGCAGTTCTTC CASSLWTNEQFF
TRBJ2-7 TRBV6-1 NA few TGTGCCAGCATGACAGGACACGAGCAGTACTTC CASMTGHEQYF
TRBJ2-2 TRBV27 TRBD1 NA TGTGCCAGCAGTTTCCAGGGGGCGAGGACCGGGGAGCTGTTTTTT CASSFQGARTGELFF
TRBJ1-4 TRBV28 TRBD1 few TGTGCCAGCAGTTTATTGACAGGGGGAGATGAAAAACTGTTTTTT CASSLLTGGDEKLFF
TRBJ2-3 TRBV7-6 TRBD1 NA TGTGCCAAACGGGACAGAAACACAGATACGCAGTATTTT CAKRDRNTDTQYF
TRBJ1-2 TRBV7-6 NA few TGTGCCAGCAGCCAGGATAGATCCACACCAAACTATGGCTACACCTTC CASSQDRSTPNYGYTF
TRBJ2-1 TRBV6-5 NA NA TGTGCCAGCAGTTACCAGGGCAATGAGCAGTTCTTC CASSYQGNEQFF
TRBJ1-6 TRBV6-6 NA NA TGTGCCAGCAGTCCCGACGGAGTCTCCTATAATTCACCCCTCCACTTT CASSPDGVSYNSPLHF
TRBJ2-4 TRBV28 NA few TGTGCCAGCAGTTGGGCAGGGGAAAACATTCAGTACTTC CASSWAGENIQYF
TRBJ1-4 TRBV7-8 TRBD1 NA TGTGCCAGCAGCTTAGCTCCAGGGACAGGGGAAAAACTGTTTTTT CASSLAPGTGEKLFF
TRBJ1-4 TRBV28 NA many TGTGCCAGCAGTTTACTGTGGGATATTGGTGAAAAACTGTTTTTT CASSLLWDIGEKLFF
TRBJ1-4 TRBV27 NA NA TGTGCCAGCAGTTTATCGCAGGGCTTGGAGGAAAAACTGTTTTTT CASSLSQGLEEKLFF
TRBJ2-7 TRBV20-1 NA few TGCAGTGCTAGAGACCGGGACATTGTCTACGAGCAGTACTTC CSARDRDIVYEQYF
TRBJ2-2 TRBV3-1 NA NA TGTGCCAGCAGCCAAGTCGGGCGCGGGGAGCTGTTTTTT CASSQVGRGELFF
TRBJ2-4 TRBV2 TRBD1 NA TGTGCCAGCAGTGGGGACAGGGGCGAATATAAAAACATTCAGTACTTC CASSGDRGEYKNIQYF
TRBJ2-3 TRBV7-8 TRBD2 many TGTGCCAGCAGCTTAGGAGTTAGCGGGACGGGCACGCAGTATTTT CASSLGVSGTGTQYF
TRBJ1-3 TRBV4-2 NA many TGTGCCAGCAGCCAAGATTGGTCTCAGACTGGAAACACCATATATTTT CASSQDWSQTGNTIYF
TRBJ2-5 TRBV27 TRBD1 few TGTGCCAGCAGTTCGACAGGGTCTTACCAAGAGACCCAGTACTTC CASSSTGSYQETQYF
TRBJ2-7 TRBV9 NA NA TGTGCCAGCAGCGTAGTCGAGGGTCCCCACGAGCAGTACTTC CASSVVEGPHEQYF
TRBJ2-3 TRBV12-3/TRBV12-4 NA NA TGTGCCAGCAATACCGTGTCCACAGATACGCAGTATTTT CASNTVSTDTQYF
TRBJ2-7 TRBV7-8 NA many TGTGCCAGCAGCCCCGACCCGCGGGACACTTTGTCCTACGAGCAGTACTTC CASSPDPRDTLSYEQYF
TRBJ1-2 TRBV2 TRBD1 NA TGTGCCAGCAGTTCAGGACAGGGGGCATATGGCTACACCTTC CASSSGQGAYGYTF
TRBJ2-3 TRBV9 TRBD2 NA TGTGCCAGCAGCGTAGTCGGCCTAGCGGGGACAGATACGCAGTATTTT CASSVVGLAGTDTQYF
TRBJ1-1 TRBV7-6 NA NA TGTGCCAGCATCCCATCCCAGGGTCTGAGCACTGAAGCTTTCTTT CASIPSQGLSTEAFF
TRBJ1-5 TRBV7-8 TRBD1 many TGTGCCAGCAGCTTAGCGGGACAGCTAGTGGGTGGGAGCAATCAGCCCCAGCATTTT CASSLAGQLVGGSNQPQHF
TRBJ1-1 TRBV28 NA NA TGTGCCAGCAGTTTACCAGGGGTCACTGAAGCTTTCTTT CASSLPGVTEAFF
TRBJ2-7 TRBV7-9 NA NA TGTGCCAGCAAAAGGGCAGGGGACTACGAGCAGTACTTC CASKRAGDYEQYF
TRBJ2-2 TRBV6-1 NA NA TGTGCCAGCAGTGAATGGCAGGGGACCACCGGGGAGCTGTTTTTT CASSEWQGTTGELFF
TRBJ2-7 TRBV20-1 TRBD2 NA TGCAGTGCAAGTAGCGGGGGGGCCCCCTACGAGCAGTACTTC CSASSGGAPYEQYF
TRBJ2-5 TRBV24-1 TRBD1 NA TGTGCCACCAGTGAACCGGGACAGGGGGCAAGGGAGACCCAGTACTTC CATSEPGQGARETQYF
TRBJ2-3 TRBV27 NA NA TGTGCCAGCAGTTTATTCGCTGATGGGCCCACAGATACGCAGTATTTT CASSLFADGPTDTQYF
TRBJ2-6 TRBV27 NA once TGTGCCAGCAGCTCGCCCGGGAGTTACTCTGGGGCCAACGTCCTGACTTTC CASSSPGSYSGANVLTF
TRBJ2-3 TRBV27 TRBD1 NA TGTGCCAGCAGTATCACAGGGGGCGATACGCAGTATTTT CASSITGGDTQYF
TRBJ2-7 TRBV5-1 NA once TGCGCCAGCGGCTATGGAAGGGCAGACGAGCAGTACTTC CASGYGRADEQYF
TRBJ2-5 TRBV7-4 TRBD2 NA TGTGCCAGCAGGAGGGGCGGGGGGGCGGTGGAGACCCAGTACTTC CASRRGGGAVETQYF
TRBJ2-7 TRBV25-1 NA NA TGTGCCAGCGAGCCGGACAGCTCCTACGAGCAGTACTTC CASEPDSSYEQYF
TRBJ2-7 TRBV7-8 NA many TGTGCCAGCAGCACCGGACAGACGATTCCCTACGAGCAGTACTTC CASSTGQTIPYEQYF
TRBJ2-5 TRBV19 TRBD2 many TGTGCCAGTAGTATAGATGGGGCGGGGGGACAAGAGACCCAGTACTTC CASSIDGAGGQETQYF
TRBJ1-1 TRBV6-5 NA NA TGTGCCAGCAGTTACCTACGCGGCCCTTCGGAAGCTTTCTTT CASSYLRGPSEAFF
TRBJ2-5 TRBV27 TRBD1 NA TGTGCCAGCAGTCCGCAGGGGGCGCGAGAGACCCAGTACTTC CASSPQGARETQYF
TRBJ1-5 TRBV19 NA few TGTGCCAGTAGTATATACGATGGTCAGCCCCAGCATTTT CASSIYDGQPQHF
TRBJ2-2 TRBV20-1 TRBD2 NA TGCAGTGCTAGGCCCGGGGGAGGGTGGAGCACCGGGGAGCTGTTTTTT CSARPGGGWSTGELFF
TRBJ1-1 TRBV6-2/TRBV6-3 NA few TGTGCCAGCAAACGCATACTGAACACTGAAGCTTTCTTT CASKRILNTEAFF
TRBJ2-1 TRBV7-9 NA many TGTGCCAGCAGCGTAGGGGCGGGGAGTTCGAATGAGCAGTTCTTC CASSVGAGSSNEQFF
TRBJ2-5 TRBV12-3/TRBV12-4 TRBD2 few TGTGCCAGCAGTTTAATAGCGGGGGGCCGGGAGACCCAGTACTTC CASSLIAGGRETQYF
TRBJ1-6 TRBV7-3 NA NA TGTGCCAGCAGCTTAACCGGCTCTGACGAAGCCCTCCACTTT CASSLTGSDEALHF
TRBJ2-7 TRBV4-1 TRBD2 NA TGCGCCAGCAGCCACTCTAGCGGGGGTGTGTACGAGCAGTACTTC CASSHSSGGVYEQYF
TRBJ2-1 TRBV10-2 NA NA TGCGCCAGCAGAGCGGACAGTACCAGCTCCTACAATGAGCAGTTCTTC CASRADSTSSYNEQFF
TRBJ2-1 TRBV27 NA few TGTGCCAGCAGTTTCGACAGGTCCCTGTGGTACAATGAGCAGTTCTTC CASSFDRSLWYNEQFF
TRBJ1-1 TRBV12-3/TRBV12-4 NA few TGTGCCAGCAGTTTGGGGAGCGCCCTGAACACTGAAGCTTTCTTT CASSLGSALNTEAFF
TRBJ1-1 TRBV5-4 NA many TGTGCCAGCAGCTTGGACCAGGGTTCAGCTTTCTTT CASSLDQGSAFF
TRBJ2-3 TRBV7-6 TRBD2 few TGTGCCAGCAGCTTATTCCCTAGCGGGGGCCTTGATACGCAGTATTTT CASSLFPSGGLDTQYF